Shown below are 32 T cell receptor beta chains from a single sample sequenced in a study of blood T cell repertoires in COVID-19. Assay used: immunoSEQ multiplex PCR; TCRdb lists only in-frame clones, some missing. The sample has hundreds of thousands of clones; around 80% are singletons. The source material was PBMCs or T cells enriched from blood (not recorded which). These receptors originate from a woman aged 40-49 years with acute COVID-19.

J is TRBJ1-4 and V is TRBV5-4; TRBD1 is a possible D gene (5 bases). The CDR3 contains 15 residues. Germline loops: CDR1 SGHNT, CDR2 YYREEE (reference sequence). V dropped 2 bases and J dropped 1 base, with 9 bases sitting between them. In DNA, the CDR3 is TGTGCCAGCAGCTTACAGGCTGGAACTAATGAAAAACTGTTTTTT. Protein sequence: CASSLQAGTNEKLFF.

The J gene is TRBJ2-1, the V gene TRBV7-8; 9 nucleotides line up with TRBD1. Germline CDR1 reads SGHVS; CDR2 reads FQNEAQ. The CDR3 spans 15 residues. V dropped 2 bases and J dropped 3; count of bases not matched to a gene: 2. CDR3 bases: TGTGCCAGCAGCTTAATGGGACAGGGCTACAATGAGCAGTTCTTC. This gives the protein CASSLMGQGYNEQFF.

This clone appeared once. A much larger clonotype is one base distant, so this may be a read error. V usage is TRBV5-4 and J usage is TRBJ2-3; 8 positions match TRBD2. CDR1 is SGHNT, CDR2 YYREEE, per germline (reference sequence). The CDR3 loop spans 17 amino acids. Trimming cost V 9 bases and J 0 bases; bases outside gene matches: 15. The DNA of the CDR3 is TGTGCCACCTGGGGACTAGTGGGGACCGATAGCACAGATACGCAGTATTTT. Translating gives CATWGLVGTDSTDTQYF.

The V call is TRBV28, the J call TRBJ1-1; TRBD1 might be the D (6 bases). The V and J ends lost 3 bases and 1 base respectively, with 12 bases between them. Germline V lookup: CDR1 MDHEN, CDR2 SYDVKM. The CDR3 consists of 15 residues. CDR3: CASSFRGYKNTEAFF. The DNA for the CDR3 is TGTGCCAGCAGTTTCAGGGGCTACAAGAACACTGAAGCTTTCTTT.

The J gene is TRBJ1-6, the V gene TRBV27; the match to TRBD1 covers 10 bases. CDR1 and CDR2 from the germline V gene are MNHEY and SMNVEV (reference sequence). V was clipped by 0 bases and J by 9 bases; unmatched bases: 2. The CDR3 has 15 amino acids. The CDR3 here is CASSLSWTGGSPLHF. The DNA for the CDR3 is TGTGCCAGCAGTTTATCCTGGACAGGGGGTTCACCCCTCCACTTT.

The J gene is TRBJ1-5, the V gene TRBV28; the D gene is possibly TRBD1 (5 bases). The CDR3 length is 13 residues. Trimming left V 5 bases short and J 7 bases short, with 12 bases between. Germline values: CDR1 MDHEN, CDR2 SYDVKM. The CDR3 DNA sequence: TGTGCCAGCAGTGCCCAGGGCCCCCAGCCCCAGCATTTT. This codes for CASSAQGPQPQHF.

The chain has TRBV10-2 and TRBJ1-1; unclear D gene. V lost 0 bases and J 7 bases, leaving 9 bases between the germline ends. There are 13 residues in the CDR3. Germline V gene data show CDR1 as WSHSY and CDR2 as SAAADI. The CDR3 is CASSESRGGEAFF. CDR3 bases: TGCGCCAGCAGTGAGTCTCGGGGAGGTGAAGCTTTCTTT.

V usage is TRBV30 and J usage is TRBJ1-3; 7 positions match TRBD1. With 0 bases clipped from V and 7 bases from J, the junction kept 6 bases outside the gene matches. In germline, CDR1 is GTSNPN, CDR2 SVGIG (reference sequence). The CDR3 is 14 residues long. Here the CDR3 reads CAWSVKGGMNTIYF. CDR3 DNA sequence: TGTGCCTGGAGTGTAAAAGGGGGCATGAACACCATATATTTT.

V usage is TRBV5-1 and J usage is TRBJ2-7, with 10 bases matching TRBD1. The ends lost 2 bases at V and 2 bases at J; junction bases unmatched: 7. CDR3 size: 16 residues. Germline values: CDR1 SGHRS, CDR2 YFSETQ. CDR3 nucleotide sequence: TGCGCCAGCAGCTTACGACCGGGACAGGGGACCTACGAGCAGTACTTC. Translation: CASSLRPGQGTYEQYF.

This sequence joins TRBV5-4 and TRBJ1-1, with TRBD1 as a possible D gene (6 bases). The V end was cut by 5 bases, the J end by 4 bases, with 18 bases between. Germline loops: CDR1 SGHNT, CDR2 YYREEE (reference sequence). The CDR3 runs to 15 residues. The CDR3 spells CASSPPGAIGTEAFF. The CDR3 nucleotides are TGTGCCAGCAGTCCCCCAGGGGCGATTGGCACTGAAGCTTTCTTT.

This clone is deemed medium-sized. This rearrangement joins TRBV9 to TRBJ2-1, with D possibly matching TRBD2 (6 bases). The V end was cut by 0 bases, the J end by 11 bases, with 18 bases between. The CDR3 contains 15 residues. CDR1 is SGDLS, CDR2 YYNGEE, per germline. DNA of the CDR3: TGTGCCAGCAGCGTAGAGAGTAGCGGTAACTGGAAGCAGTTCTTC. Residues: CASSVESSGNWKQFF.

The V and J genes are TRBV7-2 and TRBJ1-1; no firm D call. The CDR3 runs to 13 residues. The germline V gene has CDR1 SGHTA and CDR2 FQGNSA. V was clipped by 3 bases and J by 4 bases, with 9 bases between them. The CDR3 bases are TGTGCCAGCAGCTTTCTTATCCCCACTGAAGCTTTCTTT. Its translation is CASSFLIPTEAFF.

The chain is built from TRBV4-1 and TRBJ1-4; D remains unclear. V gave up 4 bases and J gave up 5 bases, with 14 bases separating them. The germline V gene encodes CDR1 MGHRA and CDR2 YSYEKL. This CDR3 has 15 amino acids. CDR3 DNA: TGCGCCAGCAGCCTTACCCACGCGGAGAATGAAAAACTGTTTTTT. Translated: CASSLTHAENEKLFF.

The chain recombines TRBV28 with TRBJ2-3, with a tentative D call TRBD2 (7 bases). This CDR3 is 15 amino acids long. CDR1 and CDR2 (germline): MDHEN, SYDVKM. Trimming took off 2 bases at V and 3 bases at J, with 12 bases between the two ends. The CDR3 DNA sequence: TGTGCCAGCAGTTTAGGACAGCGGGGAACAGATACGCAGTATTTT. Its translation is CASSLGQRGTDTQYF.

The chain joins TRBV5-1 to TRBJ2-4; 9 bases are shared with TRBD1. Germline loops: CDR1 SGHRS, CDR2 YFSETQ. This CDR3 is built from 16 residues. J gave up 8 bases and V 4 bases, and 13 bases lay outside the gene matches. In DNA, the CDR3 is TGCGCCAGCAGCGTCAGGGACAGGGCTTCGGCGGACATTCAGTACTTC. Its translation is CASSVRDRASADIQYF.

This clone has more than one count but fewer than ten. The chain combines TRBV4-2 with TRBJ2-2, with D perhaps matching TRBD2 (5 bases). Germline-derived CDR1 and CDR2 are LGHNA and YNFKEQ. The CDR3 contains 13 residues. Trimming pared 1 base from V and 15 bases from J, leaving 15 bases between. The CDR3 here is CASSQVQGGLVFF. The CDR3 coding sequence is TGTGCCAGCAGCCAAGTTCAAGGAGGATTGGTGTTTTTT.

V gene TRBV29-1 combines with J gene TRBJ1-2; possible D gene TRBD1, 5 bases. V was trimmed by 3 bases and J by 7 bases, leaving 12 bases between them. This CDR3 has 12 amino acids. The germline V gene encodes CDR1 SQVTM and CDR2 ANQGSEA. CDR3 DNA sequence: TGCAGCGTTGAGGTGGGGCGGGGTGGCTACACCTTC. It specifies CSVEVGRGGYTF.

This clone was seen only once. V is TRBV18 and J is TRBJ2-5, with 9 bases matching TRBD1. J gave up 3 bases and V 5 bases, and 7 bases lay outside the gene matches. This CDR3 contains 15 residues. The germline V gene encodes CDR1 KGHSH and CDR2 LQKENI. CDR3 DNA: TGTGCCAGCTCAGAGTACAGGGGGCGAGAAGAGACCCAGTACTTC. As protein: CASSEYRGREETQYF.

The chain links TRBV28 to TRBJ1-5, with a weak D call TRBD1 (5 bases). This CDR3 spans 15 amino acids. V was clipped by 4 bases and J by 4 bases, with 14 bases between them. Germline CDR1 MDHEN, CDR2 SYDVKM. CDR3 region: CASSSPGGWNQPQHF. CDR3 in DNA: TGTGCCAGCAGTTCCCCGGGGGGGTGGAATCAGCCCCAGCATTTT.

This chain links TRBV9 with TRBJ1-2; 10 bases line up with TRBD1. CDR3 length equals 17 residues. Germline lookup yields CDR1 SGDLS and CDR2 YYNGEE. The V segment lost 5 bases and the J segment 5 bases; nucleotides outside the gene matches: 15. The CDR3 DNA is TGTGCCAGCAGTGAGAAGACAGGGGGCGTACAACGGTATGGCTACACCTTC. Amino acids: CASSEKTGGVQRYGYTF.

This clone was detected once. The chain uses TRBV27 and TRBJ1-6, with no clear D. The germline CDR1 and CDR2 sequences are MNHEY and SMNVEV (reference sequence). Trimming removed 2 bases from V and 1 base from J, with 12 bases in between. The CDR3 spans 17 residues. CDR3: CASSLIGERSYNSPLHF. CDR3 sequence (DNA): TGTGCCAGCAGTTTAATTGGGGAGAGATCCTATAATTCACCCCTCCACTTT.

The rearrangement uses TRBV7-2 and TRBJ1-2; 8 bases fit TRBD1. V lost 7 bases, J lost 8 bases, and 12 bases stayed unmatched. Germline V CDR1 and CDR2: SGHTA, FQGNSA. The length of the CDR3 is 14 residues. CDR3 protein: CASKKTGDYEGYTF. In DNA form, the CDR3 reads TGTGCCAGCAAGAAGACAGGGGATTATGAGGGCTACACCTTC. Supplemented by reference TRBV7-2 and TRBJ1-2, the full variable domain reads GAGVSQSPSNKVTEKGKDVELRCDPISGHTALYWYRQSLGQGLEFLIYFQGNSAPDKSGLPSDRFSAERTGGSVSTLTIQRTQQEDSAVYLCASKKTGDYEGYTFGSGTRLTVV.

The chain uses TRBV6-2 or TRBV6-3 and TRBJ2-7, with 9 bases lining up with TRBD1. V was pared by 2 bases and J by 6 bases, with 2 bases of the junction left unmatched. The germline gives CDR1 MNHEY, CDR2 SVGEGT. The CDR3 spans 13 residues. The CDR3 DNA sequence: TGTGCCAGCAGTTACGGGACAGGGATCGAGCAGTACTTC. Its translation: CASSYGTGIEQYF.

The genes are TRBV28 and TRBJ1-2, with D possibly being TRBD1 (6 bases). The CDR3 runs to 15 residues. CDR1 is MDHEN, CDR2 SYDVKM, per germline. Trimming pared 5 bases from V and 5 bases from J, leaving 18 bases between. The CDR3: CASSLPPTGLYGYTF. The CDR3 nucleotides are TGTGCCAGCAGTCTTCCTCCCACAGGGTTGTATGGCTACACCTTC.

The chain combines TRBV14 with TRBJ2-7; 12 positions match TRBD2. V lost 2 bases to trimming and J lost 4 bases; unmatched junction nucleotides: 9. The length of the CDR3 is 17 residues. Germline-derived CDR1 and CDR2 are SGHDN and FVKESK. As DNA, the CDR3 is TGTGCCAGCAGCCAAAGCCGCCTAGCGGGGGGGAGGTACGAGCAGTACTTC. It codes for CASSQSRLAGGRYEQYF.

The J gene is TRBJ1-2, the V gene TRBV27; 7 bases map to TRBD1. Trimming took 9 bases from V and 4 from J; bases not matched to a gene: 11. Germline V lookup: CDR1 MNHEY, CDR2 SMNVEV (reference sequence). CDR3 length equals 14 residues. The CDR3 here is CASSNAGTAYGYTF. The CDR3 region has the DNA TGTGCCAGTTCTAACGCCGGGACAGCCTATGGCTACACCTTC.

Only one count was recorded for this clone. V and J are TRBV5-1 and TRBJ2-3, with 7 bases lining up with TRBD2. The CDR3 is made up of 15 amino acids. With V trimmed by 4 bases and J by 4 bases, 9 bases remained unmatched. Germline V gene lookup returns CDR1 SGHRS and CDR2 YFSETQ. The CDR3 sequence: CASSLLGGGADTQYF. Written as DNA, the CDR3 is TGCGCCAGCAGCCTCCTCGGCGGGGGAGCAGATACGCAGTATTTT. Full variable domain (outside the CDR3, taken from reference TRBV5-1 and TRBJ2-3): KAGVTQTPRYLIKTRGQQVTLSCSPISGHRSVSWYQQTPGQGLQFLFEYFSETQRNKGNFPGRFSGRQFSNSRSEMNVSTLELGDSALYLCASSLLGGGADTQYFGPGTRLTVL.

The chain couples TRBV30 to TRBJ1-1; D remains unclear. CDR1 is GTSNPN and CDR2 is SVGIG in the germline V gene (reference sequence). With 4 bases removed from V and 1 base from J, the gap between germline ends came to 10 bases. The CDR3 covers 13 residues. For the CDR3, the DNA is TGTGCCTGGAAGCTTCGGGGGAACACTGAAGCTTTCTTT. This translates into CAWKLRGNTEAFF.

The gene calls are TRBV7-6 and TRBJ2-2; the match to TRBD2 covers 9 bases. The ends lost 5 bases at V and 7 bases at J; junction bases unmatched: 11. Germline assignment: CDR1 SGHVS and CDR2 FNYEAQ. This CDR3 has 16 amino acids. The CDR3 spells CASSPAGGGRDGELFF. CDR3 nucleotides: TGTGCCAGCAGCCCCGCGGGGGGGGGTCGAGACGGGGAGCTGTTTTTT.

The J gene is TRBJ2-1, the V gene TRBV6-5, with no clear D. The CDR3 totals 15 residues. Per germline, CDR1 MNHEY and CDR2 SVGAGI. The ends were cut back, 2 bases at V and 4 bases at J, with 12 bases in the middle. CDR3 coding DNA: TGTGCCAGCAGTTACGACTCCACACGATACAATGAGCAGTTCTTC. This gives the protein CASSYDSTRYNEQFF.

J is TRBJ1-1 and V is TRBV19, with D unresolved. The CDR3 spans 13 residues. Per germline, CDR1 LNHDA and CDR2 SQIVND (reference sequence). V lost 1 base and J 0 bases, leaving 3 bases between the germline ends. The CDR3 protein is CASSIVVNTEAFF. The CDR3 DNA reads TGTGCCAGTAGTATAGTAGTGAACACTGAAGCTTTCTTT. The variable domain in full, with the rest retrieved from reference TRBV19 and TRBJ1-1, is DGGITQSPKYLFRKEGQNVTLSCEQNLNHDAMYWYRQDPGQGLRLIYYSQIVNDFQKGDIAEGYSVSREKKESFPLTVTSAQKNPTAFYLCASSIVVNTEAFFGQGTRLTVV.

The gene calls are TRBV7-9 and TRBJ2-1; 10 positions match TRBD2. V shed 4 bases, J shed 9 bases, and the junction held 12 bases outside the gene matches. CDR3 length: 16 residues. Germline V gene data show CDR1 as SEHNR and CDR2 as FQNEAQ (reference sequence). CDR3 coding DNA: TGTGCCAGCAGCTCTACTCATAGCGGGGGGAGAGGTGAGCAGTTCTTC. This gives the protein CASSSTHSGGRGEQFF.